Included here is one T cell receptor (beta chain) sequence, with context. The source of the sample is a study of blood T cell repertoires in COVID-19. Only in-frame clones appear in the TCRdb table, and some are missing; sequencing was by immunoSEQ multiplex PCR. Found here are approximately 270,000 clones, about 80% of them singletons; the top ten hold approximately 14%. V gave up 3 bases and J gave up 0 bases, with 8 bases separating them. CDR1 and CDR2 from the germline V gene are MNHEY and SMNVEV (reference sequence). The CDR3 has 14 residues. This clonotype originated in a person between 65 and 80 years old with COVID-19, enrolled during active disease. Sequenced sample: peripheral blood. J is TRBJ1-2 and V is TRBV27; possible D gene TRBD1, 5 bases. CDR3 sequence: CASSFRGSNYGYTF. The CDR3, as DNA: TGTGCCAGCAGTTTTAGGGGCTCTAACTATGGCTACACCTTC.